The clone carrying this TCR beta chain showed up just a few times. These data come from a study of identical twins. TCRdb reanalysed the 5' RACE reads using MiXCR and keeps one entry per CDR3 protein. In the table there are roughly 260,000 distinct CDR3 sequences, over 13% of which are singletons. Germline loops: CDR1 SQVTM, CDR2 ANQGSEA. CDR3 length: 12 residues. V lost 5 bases, J lost 1 base, and 3 bases lay in between. Sequencing used memory (CD45RO+) T cells sorted from blood. The source is a woman aged 18-29 years in good health. This rearrangement joins TRBV29-1 to TRBJ2-6; D remains ambiguous. The CDR3 DNA is TGCAGCGTTAGATCTGGGGCCAACGTCCTGACTTTC. It codes for CSVRSGANVLTF.